This TCR beta chain came from a study of cytomegalovirus exposure and HLA in healthy donors. PCR involved 60 Vbeta and 13 Jbeta primers. Profiling relied on immunoSEQ multiplex PCR, and the TCRdb table lists in-frame clones only, not all of them. The sample includes around 91,000 clones, 60% to 75% of them seen just once. Trimming removed 5 bases at V and 3 bases at J, with 14 bases between. This CDR3 region has 15 residues. From germline, CDR1 is SGHAT and CDR2 FQDESV (reference sequence). This clone was counted between two and nine times. The antigen remains unidentified. Points from the study as a whole: The majority of CMV-associated TCR beta chains were reported as apparently HLA-restricted in a later analysis.

The TCR sequence derives from a man aged 55 to 69 in good health and CMV-seronegative. Sequencing was performed on PBMCs. The chain is built from TRBV11-1 and TRBJ1-3; no clear D gene. The CDR3 is CASSGPDGVGNTIYF. DNA for the CDR3: TGTGCCAGCAGCGGGCCCGACGGGGTTGGAAACACCATATATTTT. Variable domain in full (rest from reference TRBV11-1 and TRBJ1-3): EAEVAQSPRYKITEKSQAVAFWCDPISGHATLYWYRQILGQGPELLVQFQDESVVDDSQLPKDRFSAERLKGVDSTLKIQPAELGDSAMYLCASSGPDGVGNTIYFGEGSWLTVV.